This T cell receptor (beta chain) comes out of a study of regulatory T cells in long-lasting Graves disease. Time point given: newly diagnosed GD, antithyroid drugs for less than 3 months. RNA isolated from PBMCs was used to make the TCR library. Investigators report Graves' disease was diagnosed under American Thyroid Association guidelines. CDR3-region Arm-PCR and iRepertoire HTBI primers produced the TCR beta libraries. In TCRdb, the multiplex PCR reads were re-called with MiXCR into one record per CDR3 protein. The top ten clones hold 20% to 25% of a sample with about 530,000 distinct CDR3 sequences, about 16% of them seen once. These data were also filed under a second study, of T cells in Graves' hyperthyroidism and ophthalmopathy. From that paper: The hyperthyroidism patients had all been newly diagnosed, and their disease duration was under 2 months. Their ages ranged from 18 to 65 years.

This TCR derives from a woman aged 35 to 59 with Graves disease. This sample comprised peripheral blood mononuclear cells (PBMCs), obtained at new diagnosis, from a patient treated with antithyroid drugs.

CDR3 coding DNA: TGTGCCAGCAGTGACTCGGTCTGGAATCTGGACACTGAAGCTTTCTTT. Its protein is CASSDSVWNLDTEAFF. The genes are TRBV6-4 and TRBJ1-1; D not certain. V dropped 0 bases and J dropped 3 bases, with 14 bases sitting between them. There are 16 residues in the CDR3. Germline assignment: CDR1 MRHNA and CDR2 SNTAGT.